The 32 T cell receptor beta chains reported below all come from one sample, sequenced in a study of blood T cells in healthy people across ages. Using a J-beta primer mix together with a sample-barcoded 5' primer, a second PCR was run for roughly 7 to 11 cycles. TCRdb fed the 5' RACE reads into MiXCR, producing one record per CDR3 protein. The table has about 1 million distinct CDR3 sequences, about 23% seen once; the top ten hold 0.65% to 0.95%. This sample was shared with a second study, whose subject was T cells of mothers and their children.

Material: blood. The receptor set was obtained from a girl aged 2 to 10 in good health.

Here the CDR3 DNA reads TGCAGTGCTAGAAGTCAGCGGGGGTACCAAGAGACCCAGTACTTC. This encodes CSARSQRGYQETQYF. The chain uses TRBV20-1 and TRBJ2-5; 8 bases agree with TRBD2. Germline-derived CDR1 and CDR2 are DFQATT and SNEGSKA (reference sequence). The CDR3 sequence is 15 residues long. Unmatched junction bases numbered 5, after V lost 2 bases and J lost 0 bases.

This chain links TRBV7-2 with TRBJ1-4; D not resolved. V was shortened by 5 bases and J by 5 bases, with 21 bases between the two germline ends. The CDR3 totals 17 residues. CDR1 is SGHTA and CDR2 is FQGNSA in the germline V gene. CDR3 amino acids: CASSPRSWVGKNEKLFF. The CDR3 coding sequence is TGTGCCAGCAGCCCGCGGTCGTGGGTGGGCAAAAATGAAAAACTGTTTTTT.

A remark on this clonotype: At one boundary the junction diverges from the germline segment, which might be a read error. The chain's CDR3 is CASSWTSSADAQYF. In DNA form, the CDR3 reads TGTGCCAGCAGTTGGACATCGAGCGCAGATGCGCAGTATTTT. The genes are TRBV12-3 or TRBV12-4 and TRBJ2-3, with TRBD1 as a possible D gene (5 bases). The CDR3 spans 14 residues.

The genes are TRBV13 and TRBJ2-2, with TRBD1 as a possible D gene (5 bases). CDR3 length: 15 residues. V dropped 0 bases and J dropped 5 bases, with 10 bases sitting between them. Germline CDR1 PRHDT, CDR2 FYEKMQ (reference sequence). The CDR3 DNA reads TGTGCCAGCAGCTTAGGGGACACCTCAACCGGGGAGCTGTTTTTT. Its translation is CASSLGDTSTGELFF.

The rearrangement links TRBV5-1 to TRBJ2-7; D call uncertain. The DNA end favors TRBJ2-1, so the J call may be wrong. Per germline, CDR1 SGHRS and CDR2 YFSETQ. This CDR3 has 15 amino acids. In DNA form, the CDR3 reads TGCGCCAGCAGCACGACTTTTGAGTCTTACAATGAGCAGTTCTTC. Its translation is CASSTTFESYNEQFF.

This chain uses TRBV9 with TRBJ2-1; 10 bases are a match to TRBD2. The J segment lost 9 bases and the V segment lost 0 bases, leaving 3 bases of the junction unmatched. CDR1 and CDR2 from the germline V gene are SGDLS and YYNGEE. The CDR3 consists of 14 residues. As DNA, the CDR3 is TGTGCCAGCAGCGTAGGGGGACTAGCGATTGAGCAGTTCTTC. It yields the protein CASSVGGLAIEQFF.

V and J are TRBV7-9 and TRBJ2-4, with 9 nucleotides matching TRBD1. Per the germline V gene, CDR1 is SEHNR and CDR2 is FQNEAQ (reference sequence). With V trimmed by 4 bases and J by 8 bases, 15 bases remained unmatched. This CDR3 region has 17 residues. CDR3 DNA: TGTGCCAGCAGCTCGCGGACAGGGGAGATATACCGGGACATTCAGTACTTC. Translated, it gives CASSSRTGEIYRDIQYF.

The V call is TRBV6-5, the J call TRBJ1-6, with 7 bases aligning to TRBD1. The CDR3 covers 13 residues. Germline CDR1 is MNHEY and CDR2 is SVGAGI. The V segment lost 6 bases and the J segment 8 bases; nucleotides outside the gene matches: 4. The CDR3 region has the DNA TGTGCCAGCAGCCGGGACAGTTATTCACCCCTCCACTTT. Encoded protein: CASSRDSYSPLHF.

The chain recombines TRBV7-9 with TRBJ1-2; TRBD1 agrees at 9 bases. V trimming: 2 bases; J trimming: 4 bases; junction bases outside the gene matches: 8. This CDR3 spans 16 amino acids. The germline CDR1 and CDR2 sequences are SEHNR and FQNEAQ (reference sequence). The CDR3: CASSLLRDRDSYGYTF. As DNA, the CDR3 is TGTGCCAGCAGCTTACTCCGGGACAGGGACTCCTATGGCTACACCTTC.

A few counts support this clonotype. V is TRBV7-2 and J is TRBJ2-2, with TRBD2 matching 14 bases. Germline CDR1 is SGHTA and CDR2 is FQGNSA. This CDR3 is 16 amino acids long. Trimming took 4 bases from V and 7 from J; bases not matched to a gene: 5. DNA of the CDR3: TGTGCCAGCAGCTCCGGGACTAGCGGGAGTTACGGGGAGCTGTTTTTT. Translation: CASSSGTSGSYGELFF.

The count of this clonotype is one. The chain recombines TRBV29-1 with TRBJ1-3; 7 bases map to TRBD1. The CDR3 extends over 13 amino acids. Losses at the gene ends were 7 bases for V and 0 bases for J; bases not matched to a gene: 3. Germline V CDR1 and CDR2: SQVTM, ANQGSEA. The DNA of the CDR3 is TGCAGCGCCCGGACAGGCTCTGGAAACACCATATATTTT. Translated, it gives CSARTGSGNTIYF.

This rearrangement joins TRBV23-1 to TRBJ2-3; tentatively, D is TRBD2 (6 bases). TRBV23-1 is annotated as an ORF whose role is uncertain. V shed 3 bases and J shed 4 bases, with 11 bases lying between them. This CDR3 has 14 amino acids. Here the CDR3 reads CASSHSGSPDTQYF. CDR3 nucleotide sequence: TGCGCCAGCAGTCATAGCGGTTCTCCAGATACGCAGTATTTT.

This clonotype occurred once. A read error may account for a junction end that differs from germline. The gene calls are TRBV29-1 and TRBJ2-1; a possible D gene is TRBD2 (6 bases). The CDR3 consists of 15 residues. Germline CDR1 reads SQVTM; CDR2 reads ANQGSEA. This CDR3 reads CSVDSFGSSYNEQFF. CDR3 coding DNA: TGCAGCGTTGATTCCTTCGGGAGTTCCTACAACGAGCAGTTCTTC.

The genes are TRBV7-8 and TRBJ2-1; 10 positions agree with TRBD2. Germline values: CDR1 SGHVS, CDR2 FQNEAQ. The CDR3 is 16 residues long. The ends lost 2 bases at V and 5 bases at J; junction bases unmatched: 6. CDR3 protein: CASSLLAGGFHNEQFF. The CDR3 coding sequence is TGTGCCAGCAGCTTATTAGCGGGGGGCTTCCACAATGAGCAGTTCTTC. Full variable domain (rest looked up from reference TRBV7-8 and TRBJ2-1): GAGVSQSPRYKVAKRGQDVALRCDPISGHVSLFWYQQALGQGPEFLTYFQNEAQLDKSGLPSDRFFAERPEGSVSTLKIQRTQQEDSAVYLCASSLLAGGFHNEQFFGPGTRLTVL.

In its sample, this clonotype was seen a few times. The chain has TRBV7-9 and TRBJ1-1; D is unresolved. Germline-derived CDR1 and CDR2 are SEHNR and FQNEAQ (reference sequence). V was shortened by 4 bases and J by 6 bases, with 9 bases between the two germline ends. This CDR3 has 12 amino acids. DNA of the CDR3: TGTGCCAGCAGCTCCCTGAAGCCTGAAGCTTTCTTT. Its translation: CASSSLKPEAFF.

The rearrangement uses TRBV5-1 and TRBJ2-5; TRBD1 or TRBD2 may be the D gene (5 bases each). The DNA end is more similar to TRBJ2-7, so the J call may be wrong. The CDR3 is made up of 15 amino acids. Germline V gene data show CDR1 as SGHRS and CDR2 as YFSETQ. The CDR3 DNA is TGCGCCAGCAGCTTGGAGGCCGGGACCCCCTACGAGCAGTACTTC. It specifies CASSLEAGTPYEQYF.

The V gene is TRBV4-3, the J gene TRBJ2-7, with 8 bases fitting TRBD2. The CDR3 has 14 residues. CDR1 and CDR2 from the germline V gene are LGHNA and YSLEER. The V and J ends lost 0 bases and 12 bases, in that order; junction bases with no gene match: 10. The CDR3 is CASSQDSAGGGRYF. In nucleotides, the CDR3 is TGCGCCAGCAGCCAAGATAGCGCGGGGGGAGGTCGGTACTTC.

This clonotype was found a few times. The chain joins TRBV4-3 to TRBJ2-3, with 8 bases aligning to TRBD1. The CDR3 totals 15 residues. Germline V lookup: CDR1 LGHNA, CDR2 YSLEER. V lost 0 bases and J lost 3; bases outside the gene matches: 2. The CDR3 coding sequence is TGCGCCAGCAGCCAAGATTGGACAGGGACAGATACGCAGTATTTT. As protein: CASSQDWTGTDTQYF.

This clonotype came up once. The genes are TRBV20-1 and TRBJ1-2, with a tentative D call TRBD1 (6 bases). Germline V gives CDR1 DFQATT, CDR2 SNEGSKA (reference sequence). Trimming removed 5 bases at V and 5 bases at J, with 15 bases between. CDR3 size: 13 residues. In nucleotides, the CDR3 is TGCAGTGCTGCGGTTGCAGGGGCGTATGGCTACACCTTC. The encoded protein is CSAAVAGAYGYTF.

CDR3 amino acids: CASSFVLYGYTF. CDR3 in DNA: TGTGCCAGCAGTTTTGTTTTGTATGGCTACACCTTC. The rearrangement links TRBV12-3 or TRBV12-4 to TRBJ1-2, with D unclear. With 3 bases removed from V and 5 bases from J, the gap between germline ends came to 7 bases. This CDR3 has 12 amino acids.

In the case of this clonotype: Sequence at one end of the junction differs from germline and may be a read error. The chain joins TRBV14 to TRBJ1-2; weak D call: TRBD1 (6 bases). The CDR3 runs 13 residues. Per germline, CDR1 SGHDN and CDR2 FVKESK. The CDR3 spells CASTQGRGAGYTF. DNA for the CDR3: TGTGCCAGCACCCAAGGAAGGGGGGCTGGCTACACCTTC.

The chain recombines TRBV20-1 with TRBJ1-1; perhaps TRBD1 as D (5 bases). The CDR3 consists of 10 residues. Deletions cut 3 bases from V and 11 bases from J, with 10 bases between. Per the germline V gene, CDR1 is DFQATT and CDR2 is SNEGSKA (reference sequence). CDR3 nucleotide sequence: TGCAGTGCTAGTGGCGGGGGTGCTTTCTTT. Its translation: CSASGGGAFF.

The chain is built from TRBV4-2 and TRBJ2-1, with D perhaps matching TRBD2 (7 bases). The CDR3 runs to 17 residues. Between the trimmed V and J ends, which lost 1 base and 0 bases, there was a span of 13 bases. Germline assignment: CDR1 LGHNA and CDR2 YNFKEQ. The CDR3 loop reads CASSQGGGPSSYNEQFF. CDR3 sequence (DNA): TGTGCCAGCAGCCAAGGGGGGGGCCCAAGCTCCTACAATGAGCAGTTCTTC.

The CDR3 is CASRLGTAREQYF. DNA of the CDR3: TGTGCCAGCAGACTCGGGACTGCTCGCGAGCAGTACTTC. V gene TRBV7-2 combines with J gene TRBJ2-7; tentatively, D is TRBD2 (6 bases). The CDR3 covers 13 residues. V dropped 6 bases and J dropped 6 bases, with 15 bases sitting between them. Germline CDR1 is SGHTA and CDR2 is FQGNSA. Together with reference TRBV7-2 and TRBJ2-7, the CDR3 gives the full variable domain: GAGVSQSPSNKVTEKGKDVELRCDPISGHTALYWYRQSLGQGLEFLIYFQGNSAPDKSGLPSDRFSAERTGGSVSTLTIQRTQQEDSAVYLCASRLGTAREQYFGPGTRLTVT.

J is TRBJ2-1 and V is TRBV6-2 or TRBV6-3, with D perhaps matching TRBD1 (5 bases). The tail of the sequence fits TRBJ2-7 better, so the J call may be wrong. CDR1 MNHEY and CDR2 SVGEGT come from the germline V gene. The CDR3 contains 16 residues. CDR3 DNA sequence: TGTGCCAGCAGTGGCGCGACAGCATTACAAGCCTACGAGCAGTACTTC. This gives the protein CASSGATALQAYEQYF.

In this sample, this clonotype turned up many times. This chain links TRBV12-3 or TRBV12-4 with TRBJ2-4, with TRBD2 matching 14 bases. Trimming cost V 3 bases and J 2 bases; bases outside gene matches: 12. There are 20 residues in the CDR3. CDR3 DNA: TGTGCCAGCAGTTTCCAGACTAGCGGGGGGGCTACTTATACCAAAAACATTCAGTACTTC. Its protein is CASSFQTSGGATYTKNIQYF.

The V call is TRBV6-2 or TRBV6-3, the J call TRBJ2-7, with D perhaps TRBD1 (6 bases). In germline, CDR1 is MNHEY, CDR2 SVGEGT. The CDR3 has 14 amino acids. Trimming stripped 2 bases from V and 3 bases from J, with 11 bases between. The CDR3 loop is CASSYGLDSYEQYF. For the CDR3, the DNA is TGTGCCAGCAGTTACGGATTGGACAGCTACGAGCAGTACTTC.

This clonotype was seen a few times. The J gene is TRBJ1-2, the V gene TRBV19; the D is unclear. Trimming stripped 1 base from V and 6 bases from J, with 15 bases between. Germline CDR1 LNHDA, CDR2 SQIVND (reference sequence). There are 15 residues in the CDR3. CDR3 region: CASSIVLYGRNGYTF. As DNA, the CDR3 is TGTGCCAGTAGTATAGTTCTCTACGGAAGGAATGGCTACACCTTC.

This clonotype came up a few times. The genes are TRBV28 and TRBJ2-5; possibly TRBD1 for D (5 bases). The V end lost 4 bases, the J end lost 1 base, and 16 bases lay between the germline ends. CDR1 and CDR2 (germline): MDHEN, SYDVKM. The CDR3 is made up of 16 amino acids. CDR3 bases: TGTGCCAGCAGTTCGGAACTGGACAAGACCCAAGAGACCCAGTACTTC. Amino acids: CASSSELDKTQETQYF.

This chain links TRBV13 with TRBJ1-1; TRBD1 matches 8 bases. CDR3 size: 15 residues. V lost 6 bases, J lost 4 bases, and 10 bases stayed unmatched. Germline CDR1 reads PRHDT; CDR2 reads FYEKMQ (reference sequence). Here the CDR3 reads CASRSTDRGGTEAFF. The CDR3 DNA is TGTGCCAGCAGATCTACCGACAGGGGTGGCACTGAAGCTTTCTTT.

The V gene is TRBV10-3, the J gene TRBJ2-1, with D tentatively TRBD2 (5 bases). Germline CDR1 and CDR2: ENHRY and SYGVKD. Trimming removed 0 bases at V and 7 bases at J, with 7 bases between. The CDR3 length is 13 residues. CDR3 sequence reads: CAISESGLNEQFF. CDR3 in DNA: TGTGCCATCAGTGAGTCAGGACTTAATGAGCAGTTCTTC.

The chain combines TRBV6-2 or TRBV6-3 with TRBJ2-5, with 7 positions matching TRBD1. The J call is uncertain, as TRBJ2-1 better fits the DNA end. This CDR3 is built from 13 residues. Germline V lookup: CDR1 MNHEY, CDR2 SVGEGT. CDR3 sequence: CASCDREIGEQFF. In nucleotides, the CDR3 is TGTGCCAGCTGTGACAGGGAGATAGGTGAGCAGTTCTTC.